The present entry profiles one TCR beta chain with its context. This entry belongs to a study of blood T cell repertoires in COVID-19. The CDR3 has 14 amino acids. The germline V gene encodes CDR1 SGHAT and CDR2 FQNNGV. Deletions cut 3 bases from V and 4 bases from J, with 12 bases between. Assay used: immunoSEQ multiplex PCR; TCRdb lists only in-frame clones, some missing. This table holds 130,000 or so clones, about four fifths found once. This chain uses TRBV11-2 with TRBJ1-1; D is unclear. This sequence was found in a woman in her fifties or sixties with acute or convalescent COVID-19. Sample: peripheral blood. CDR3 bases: TGTGCCAGCAGCTTGGGTCTCGGCGGCACTGAAGCTTTCTTT. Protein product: CASSLGLGGTEAFF.